This T cell receptor (beta chain) was found in a study of T cells in Graves' hyperthyroidism and ophthalmopathy. On this clonotype itself: The antigen remains unidentified.

Stable disease denoted Graves' hyperthyroidism without ophthalmopathy progression within 18 months. Each patient was aged 18 to 65 and had newly diagnosed hyperthyroidism of under 2 months' duration. Exclusions: uncontrolled infection, other autoimmune disease, pregnancy, lactation. The CDR3 runs to 16 residues. Per the germline V gene, CDR1 is SGHTA and CDR2 is FQGNSA. Trimming removed 9 bases from V and 5 bases from J; junction bases left unmatched: 10. Notes on the study in general: Most expanded thyroid clonotypes above 0.001 also appeared in blood.

Amplified TCR beta CDR3 regions came from RNA transcripts. With the HTBI primer set, the TCR CDR3 went through a first round of RT-PCR. TCRdb recomputed calls from the multiplex PCR reads with MiXCR, one row per CDR3 protein. The repertoire holds approximately 610,000 distinct CDR3 sequences, with over 15% as singletons. This chain joins TRBV7-2 and TRBJ2-1; TRBD2 agrees at 13 bases. The TCR sequence derives from a woman under 30 with Graves' hyperthyroidism. The sample taken for sequencing was blood. CDR3 in amino acids: CASSTSGGAIDNEQFF. The CDR3 DNA follows: TGTGCCAGTTCTACTAGCGGGGGGGCTATTGACAATGAGCAGTTCTTC.